This TCR beta chain emerged from a study of blood T cell repertoires in COVID-19. Background on the study: Researchers got acute and convalescent COVID-19 samples from the United States, Italy and Spain.

Recruited during active infection, patients (from Seattle) were subsequently followed longitudinally. Data came from immunoSEQ multiplex PCR; TCRdb stores just in-frame clones and leaves some out. The table has almost 200,000 clones, around 79% seen once. This clone has a single count. This TCR derives from a middle-aged woman with COVID-19, enrolled during active disease. Specimen: peripheral blood.

The CDR3 DNA is TGTGCCAGCAGTTTAATACATAGCGGGGGGTACACAGATACGCAGTATTTT. It is translated as CASSLIHSGGYTDTQYF. This sequence joins TRBV6-2 or TRBV6-3 and TRBJ2-3; 10 bases are shared with TRBD2. V was pared by 4 bases and J by 2 bases, with 9 bases of the junction left unmatched. CDR1 is MNHEY and CDR2 is SVGEGT in the germline V gene. The CDR3 has 17 amino acids.